This T cell receptor (beta chain) was identified in a study of blood T cells in healthy people across ages. This clonotype turned up a few times. The V end was cut by 5 bases, the J end by 7 bases, with 12 bases between. The CDR3 length is 12 residues. Germline-derived CDR1 and CDR2 are DFQATT and SNEGSKA (reference sequence). A sample-barcoded 5' primer and a J-beta primer mix were used in a second PCR of roughly 7 to 11 cycles. TCRdb fed the 5' RACE reads into MiXCR, producing one record per CDR3 protein. The sample yields 700,000 to 900,000 distinct CDR3 sequences, around 24% seen once. This sample was shared with a second study, whose subject was T cells of mothers and their children. That work states: The donor cohort consisted of three healthy Caucasian mothers and their six children.

Sequencing used blood. The clonotype was recovered from a boy between 10 and 17 years old in good health. The V and J genes are TRBV20-1 and TRBJ2-4; D is unresolved. The CDR3 bases are TGCAGTGCTCGGGCCCTCGAGAACATTCAGTACTTC. Protein sequence: CSARALENIQYF.